These 26 T cell receptor beta chains came from one sample sequenced in a study of T cell changes during pregnancy in multiple sclerosis. Sequencing used immunoSEQ multiplex PCR; TCRdb keeps in-frame clones, though not all of them. This sample yields around 130,000 clones, of which 93% are seen a single time; under 7% belongs to the top ten. Sequencing was performed on peripheral blood, taken before pregnancy. These receptor sequences come from a female donor with multiple sclerosis, enrolled in a pregnancy study.

CDR3 sequence: CASRTAQVLTGNTIYF. CDR3 in DNA: TGTGCCAGCCGAACAGCCCAGGTCCTCACTGGAAACACCATATATTTT. V and J are TRBV18 and TRBJ1-3; D call uncertain. This CDR3 is 16 amino acids long. The germline V and J ends were trimmed by 8 bases and 2 bases, with 19 bases remaining between them. From germline, CDR1 is KGHSH and CDR2 LQKENI.

The J gene is TRBJ1-1, the V gene TRBV6-1, with 10 positions matching TRBD1. J gave up 4 bases and V 7 bases, and 9 bases lay outside the gene matches. Germline CDR1 reads MNHNS; CDR2 reads SASEGT. The CDR3 runs to 15 residues. The CDR3, as DNA: TGTGCCAGCACCCTCAGGACAGGGGGGGCCACTGAAGCTTTCTTT. Amino acids: CASTLRTGGATEAFF.

The chain combines TRBV5-1 with TRBJ1-2; D is unclear. The V and J ends lost 2 bases and 8 bases respectively, with 10 bases between them. The CDR3 has 12 amino acids. Germline assignment: CDR1 SGHRS and CDR2 YFSETQ. As DNA, the CDR3 is TGCGCCAGCAGCTTTCGGGGTGAAGGCTACACCTTC. It yields the protein CASSFRGEGYTF.

The chain employs TRBV2 and TRBJ2-3; D perhaps matches TRBD2 (6 bases). Germline loops: CDR1 SNHLY, CDR2 FYNNEI. V was pared by 6 bases and J by 6 bases, with 13 bases between. The CDR3 covers 13 residues. The DNA of the CDR3 is TGTGCCAGCAGCCCCGGGACTTGGGATACGCAGTATTTT. Protein: CASSPGTWDTQYF. Full variable domain (rest looked up from reference TRBV2 and TRBJ2-3): EPEVTQTPSHQVTQMGQEVILRCVPISNHLYFYWYRQILGQKVEFLVSFYNNEISEKSEIFDDQFSVERPDGSNFTLKIRSTKLEDSAMYFCASSPGTWDTQYFGPGTRLTVL.

The chain links TRBV14 to TRBJ2-5, with unresolved D. The CDR3 consists of 16 residues. Germline CDR1 and CDR2: SGHDN and FVKESK. With 1 base removed from V and 2 bases from J, the gap between germline ends came to 14 bases. In DNA, the CDR3 is TGTGCCAGCAGCCAAGCTTGGAGCTTGGGTCAAGAGACCCAGTACTTC. Protein product: CASSQAWSLGQETQYF. The whole variable domain, filled in from reference TRBV14 and TRBJ2-5, reads EAGVTQFPSHSVIEKGQTVTLRCDPISGHDNLYWYRRVMGKEIKFLLHFVKESKQDESGMPNNRFLAERTGGTYSTLKVQPAELEDSGVYFCASSQAWSLGQETQYFGPGTRLLVL.

This chain joins TRBV2 and TRBJ1-4; D not resolved. The CDR3 runs 14 residues. The germline V gene has CDR1 SNHLY and CDR2 FYNNEI. Trimming removed 2 bases from V and 3 bases from J, with 7 bases in between. This chain's CDR3 is CASSESSSNEKLFF. CDR3 coding DNA: TGTGCCAGCAGTGAATCCAGTTCTAATGAAAAACTGTTTTTT.

The V gene is TRBV15, the J gene TRBJ1-5; D remains unclear. Germline V gives CDR1 LNHNV, CDR2 YYDKDF (reference sequence). Trimming shortened V by 1 base and J by 0 bases, and 10 bases separated the two germline ends. The CDR3 totals 16 residues. The chain's CDR3 is CATSRVEWASNQPQHF. CDR3 nucleotides: TGTGCCACCAGCAGAGTAGAGTGGGCTAGCAATCAGCCCCAGCATTTT. Complete variable domain (other parts from reference TRBV15 and TRBJ1-5): DAMVIQNPRYQVTQFGKPVTLSCSQTLNHNVMYWYQQKSSQAPKLLFHYYDKDFNNEADTPDNFQSRRPNTSFCFLDIRSPGLGDTAMYLCATSRVEWASNQPQHFGDGTRLSIL.

V usage is TRBV19 and J usage is TRBJ2-2; 8 bases agree with TRBD2. V dropped 8 bases and J dropped 5; count of bases not matched to a gene: 7. From germline, CDR1 is LNHDA and CDR2 SQIVND (reference sequence). The CDR3 covers 14 residues. The CDR3 region is CASCVSGVTGELFF. The DNA for the CDR3 is TGTGCCAGTTGTGTTAGCGGGGTTACCGGGGAGCTGTTTTTT.

The V gene is TRBV7-5, the J gene TRBJ1-4. TRBV7-5 is assigned pseudogene status. The CDR3 has 16 residues. Here the CDR3 reads CVRSTPGGPKREKLFF. The CDR3 coding sequence is TGTGTCAGAAGCACCCCCGGGGGGCCAAAAAGGGAAAAACTGTTTTTT.

J is TRBJ2-5 and V is TRBV13; D is possibly TRBD2 (6 bases). There are 17 residues in the CDR3. CDR1 and CDR2 from the germline V gene are PRHDT and FYEKMQ (reference sequence). The ends were cut back, 1 base at V and 3 bases at J, with 18 bases in the middle. The CDR3 coding sequence is TGTGCCAGCAGCTTAGCGGAGGGGCGCGTGGCGAAAGAGACCCAGTACTTC. It codes for CASSLAEGRVAKETQYF.

V gene TRBV9 combines with J gene TRBJ2-3, with TRBD2 identical over 7 bases. CDR1 and CDR2 from the germline V gene are SGDLS and YYNGEE. The CDR3 consists of 16 residues. V gave up 4 bases and J gave up 0 bases; unmatched junction bases: 8. Here the CDR3 DNA reads TGTGCCAGCAGCCGGGGTGGGCGGGGGAGCACAGATACGCAGTATTTT. Translating gives CASSRGGRGSTDTQYF.

This clone was detected once. The rearrangement links TRBV12-5 to TRBJ2-1; 11 bases are a match to TRBD1. The CDR3 sequence is 20 residues long. Per the germline V gene, CDR1 is LGHNT and CDR2 is FRNRAP. V shed 0 bases, J shed 2 bases, and the junction held 12 bases outside the gene matches. CDR3 loop: CASGLVRIPGQGVPYNEQFF. DNA of the CDR3: TGTGCTAGTGGTTTGGTCCGAATACCGGGACAGGGGGTTCCCTACAATGAGCAGTTCTTC.

The rearrangement links TRBV2 to TRBJ1-1; D unclear. Germline V lookup: CDR1 SNHLY, CDR2 FYNNEI. V lost 5 bases to trimming and J lost 6 bases, with 16 bases between them. The CDR3 is 14 amino acids. In nucleotides, the CDR3 is TGTGCCAGCAGTCAGATACTAGGGAAATCTGAAGCTTTCTTT. This encodes CASSQILGKSEAFF.

On this clone itself: Other DNA sequences in this specimen translate into the identical CDR3. V usage is TRBV5-4 and J usage is TRBJ2-7, with D maybe TRBD1 (6 bases). CDR3 length equals 13 residues. Germline CDR1 reads SGHNT; CDR2 reads YYREEE (reference sequence). V was clipped by 0 bases and J by 4 bases, with 8 bases between them. Written as DNA, the CDR3 is TGTGCCAGCAGCTTGGAGGGGGTGTACGAGCAGTACTTC. This sequence encodes CASSLEGVYEQYF.

The rearrangement links TRBV5-4 to TRBJ2-5; 7 nucleotides match TRBD1. Germline V gene data show CDR1 as SGHNT and CDR2 as YYREEE (reference sequence). V trimming: 3 bases; J trimming: 3 bases; junction bases outside the gene matches: 2. The CDR3 is 13 amino acids. DNA of the CDR3: TGTGCCAGCAGCTCCAGGGGGAAAGAGACCCAGTACTTC. This sequence encodes CASSSRGKETQYF. Complete variable domain (other parts from reference TRBV5-4 and TRBJ2-5): ETGVTQSPTHLIKTRGQQVTLRCSSQSGHNTVSWYQQALGQGPQFIFQYYREEENGRGNFPPRFSGLQFPNYSSELNVNALELDDSALYLCASSSRGKETQYFGPGTRLLVL.

The chain recombines TRBV11-2 with TRBJ2-2, with 13 bases matching TRBD2. V was pared by 5 bases and J by 2 bases, with 8 bases of the junction left unmatched. This CDR3 comprises 18 residues. Germline lookup yields CDR1 SGHAT and CDR2 FQNNGV. CDR3 nucleotide sequence: TGTGCCAGCAGCATCACTAGCGGGAGGGCCGAAAACACCGGGGAGCTGTTTTTT. Translating gives CASSITSGRAENTGELFF.

V is TRBV1 and J is TRBJ1-1. TRBV1 is a listed pseudogene. The CDR3 covers 14 residues. The CDR3 DNA follows: TGCACCAGCAGCAATCCCTGCGGGAACACTGAAGCTTTCTTT. It codes for CTSSNPCGNTEAFF.

This rearrangement joins TRBV19 to TRBJ2-6; 7 bases are shared with TRBD2. Looked up from germline, CDR1 is LNHDA and CDR2 is SQIVND (reference sequence). The CDR3 consists of 17 residues. V lost 10 bases, J lost 0 bases, and 12 bases stayed unmatched. The CDR3 loop is CATTAGPGGSGANVLTF. DNA for the CDR3: TGTGCCACCACGGCAGGTCCGGGGGGCTCTGGGGCCAACGTCCTGACTTTC.

The CDR3, as DNA: TGTGCCAGCAGCAAAACGGTGTCCTATGGCTACACCTTC. It is translated as CASSKTVSYGYTF. The chain links TRBV9 to TRBJ1-2; D remains unclear. V was clipped by 4 bases and J by 4 bases, with 11 bases between them. CDR3 length: 13 residues. Germline CDR1 reads SGDLS; CDR2 reads YYNGEE.

The chain joins TRBV27 to TRBJ2-3; 8 nucleotides line up with TRBD2. CDR3 length equals 16 residues. The germline gives CDR1 MNHEY, CDR2 SMNVEV (reference sequence). Trimming cost V 1 base and J 6 bases; bases outside gene matches: 9. The CDR3 DNA follows: TGTGCCAGCAGTTTATTATTGGCGGGAGGTAGGGATACGCAGTATTTT. This codes for CASSLLLAGGRDTQYF.

The chain recombines TRBV11-2 with TRBJ1-3, with TRBD1 matching over 9 bases. CDR3 size: 16 residues. J gave up 0 bases and V 5 bases, and 5 bases lay outside the gene matches. Germline V CDR1 and CDR2: SGHAT, FQNNGV. CDR3 sequence (DNA): TGTGCCAGCAGCCCCGCGGGACAGGGCTCTGGAAACACCATATATTTT. Its protein product is CASSPAGQGSGNTIYF.

The V and J genes are TRBV30 and TRBJ2-7; the D gene is possibly TRBD1 (6 bases). This CDR3 has 14 amino acids. Trimming stripped 4 bases from V and 2 bases from J, with 15 bases between. Germline CDR1 reads GTSNPN; CDR2 reads SVGIG (reference sequence). CDR3 region: CAWNGRDRTYEQYF. In nucleotides, the CDR3 is TGTGCCTGGAATGGGCGCGACAGGACCTACGAGCAGTACTTC.

The chain employs TRBV27 and TRBJ1-1; D unresolved. There are 11 residues in the CDR3. Trimming shortened V by 8 bases and J by 6 bases, and 10 bases separated the two germline ends. CDR1 is MNHEY and CDR2 is SMNVEV in the germline V gene (reference sequence). The CDR3 region is CASGRSAEAFF. The DNA of the CDR3 is TGTGCCAGCGGGAGGTCGGCTGAAGCTTTCTTT.

The chain combines TRBV30 with TRBJ2-1, with 8 bases fitting TRBD1. This CDR3 is built from 13 residues. Germline V lookup: CDR1 GTSNPN, CDR2 SVGIG (reference sequence). Trimming cost V 2 bases and J 15 bases; bases outside gene matches: 12. This CDR3 is CAWSTTRGQGPFF. CDR3 nucleotides: TGTGCCTGGAGTACAACCCGTGGACAGGGTCCGTTCTTC. The full variable domain, rest sourced from reference TRBV30 and TRBJ2-1, is SQTIHQWPATLVQPVGSPLSLECTVEGTSNPNLYWYRQAAGRGLQLLFYSVGIGQISSEVPQNLSASRPQDRQFILSSKKLLLSDSGFYLCAWSTTRGQGPFFGPGTRLTVL.

The chain uses TRBV4-1 and TRBJ2-2; weak D call: TRBD1 (6 bases). V lost 4 bases and J 1 base, leaving 13 bases between the germline ends. Germline CDR1 reads MGHRA; CDR2 reads YSYEKL. There are 16 residues in the CDR3. DNA for the CDR3: TGCGCCAGCAGCCCCTCCGAACAGGGGAACACCGGGGAGCTGTTTTTT. It is translated as CASSPSEQGNTGELFF.

V usage is TRBV5-4 and J usage is TRBJ2-1, with D possibly being TRBD2 (5 bases). The V end was cut by 6 bases, the J end by 2 bases, with 24 bases between. This CDR3 comprises 18 residues. CDR1 SGHNT and CDR2 YYREEE come from the germline V gene (reference sequence). The DNA of the CDR3 is TGTGCCAGCACCCGAAAGGCCCGGGGAGCGAGCCCCTACAATGAGCAGTTCTTC. Its translation: CASTRKARGASPYNEQFF.